The clone carrying this T cell receptor beta chain showed up many times. The CDR3 runs 12 residues. Trimming took 3 bases from V and 8 from J; bases not matched to a gene: 3. The V gene's germline CDR1 is MDHEN and CDR2 SYDVKM. A sample-barcoded 5' primer and a J-beta primer mix were used in a second PCR of roughly 6 to 11 cycles. TCRdb reprocessed the 5' RACE reads via MiXCR and lists one record per CDR3 protein. Of under 800,000 distinct CDR3 sequences listed, 20% to 25% are singletons. The data were taken from a study of blood T cells in healthy people across ages. The chain couples TRBV28 to TRBJ1-2, with 7 bases aligning to TRBD1. Sequencing was carried out using blood. The clonotype was recovered from a man between 65 and 80 years old in good health. CDR3 sequence: CASSLTGHGYTF. The CDR3 coding sequence is TGTGCCAGCAGTTTGACAGGGCACGGCTACACCTTC.